The 5 T cell receptor beta chains in this list originate from one sample, sequenced in a study of T-cell reconstitution after alpha-beta-depleted transplantation in children. TCRbeta library preparation incorporated unique molecular identifiers. MiXCR was run by TCRdb on the PCR reads, yielding one entry per CDR3 protein. The table records around 450,000 distinct CDR3 sequences, 10% to 13% of them present only once. The sample in question was PBMCs, obtained before TCRalphabeta/CD19-depleted stem cell transplant. These receptor sequences come from a child aged 2 to 10 with inherited bone marrow failure, due to receive a stem cell transplant.

This clonotype has just a few counts. The rearrangement uses TRBV7-2 and TRBJ2-3; 9 bases are a match to TRBD2. Germline assignment: CDR1 SGHTA and CDR2 FQGNSA. The CDR3 totals 14 residues. After removal of 10 bases from V and 5 bases from J, the junction contained 10 bases not matched to a gene. The CDR3 loop is CAMRASGIVDTQYF. CDR3 coding DNA: TGTGCCATGAGGGCTAGCGGGATAGTAGATACGCAGTATTTT.

This clonotype was seen more than once but under ten times. The chain couples TRBV6-1 to TRBJ2-1; 9 bases are shared with TRBD2. CDR1 and CDR2 from the germline V gene are MNHNS and SASEGT. V shed 6 bases and J 6 bases; nucleotides not matched to a gene: 3. CDR3 length: 13 amino acids. CDR3 residues: CASRGLARNEQFF. The CDR3 coding sequence is TGTGCCAGCAGGGGACTAGCTCGCAATGAGCAGTTCTTC.

There are many counts of this clonotype. This chain joins TRBV6-5 and TRBJ2-1, with 8 bases lining up with TRBD2. The CDR3 spans 14 residues. Germline trimming cut 5 bases from V and 6 bases from J; bases unmatched to any gene: 6. CDR1 is MNHEY and CDR2 is SVGAGI in the germline V gene. The CDR3 coding sequence is TGTGCCAGCAGTCGATTTAGCGGGATCAATGAGCAGTTCTTC. It codes for CASSRFSGINEQFF.

This clonotype was observed at least ten times. The chain recombines TRBV20-1 with TRBJ2-1; D is perhaps TRBD2 (6 bases). The germline V gene has CDR1 DFQATT and CDR2 SNEGSKA (reference sequence). CDR3 length: 14 amino acids. Trimming pared 5 bases from V and 0 bases from J, leaving 11 bases between. CDR3 DNA: TGCAGTGCTCCGACTAGTTTCTCCTACAATGAGCAGTTCTTC. It is translated as CSAPTSFSYNEQFF.

This clonotype was seen many times. The chain couples TRBV6-2 or TRBV6-3 to TRBJ1-5, with D possibly being TRBD1 (6 bases). Per the germline V gene, CDR1 is MNHEY and CDR2 is SVGEGT. Between the trimmed V and J ends, which lost 9 bases and 4 bases, there was a span of 10 bases. The CDR3 contains 12 residues. CDR3 DNA: TGTGCCAGTTGGGGGGCAAATCAGCCCCAGCATTTT. Encoded protein: CASWGANQPQHF.